The sequence of this TCR beta chain was determined in a study of blood T cell repertoires in COVID-19. Study-wide background: The United States, Italy and Spain provided the acute and convalescent COVID-19 samples.

Germline values: CDR1 SGHVS, CDR2 FQNEAQ. The trim removed 4 bases at V and 8 bases at J, leaving 9 bases unmatched. The CDR3 totals 15 residues. Generated by immunoSEQ multiplex PCR, the TCRdb table keeps only in-frame clones and is missing some. The data show some 190,000 clones, under 90% seen once. This chain connects TRBV7-8 to TRBJ1-5; TRBD1 agrees at 9 bases. This clonotype was obtained from a man between 60 and 75 years old with acute or convalescent COVID-19. The specimen sequenced was peripheral blood. In DNA form, the CDR3 reads TGTGCCAGCAGCTCCGGACAGGGGAGGCGAGAGCCCCAGCATTTT. This translates into CASSSGQGRREPQHF.